This passage covers 27 T cell receptor beta chains from one sample sequenced in a study of blood T cell repertoires in COVID-19. The assay was immunoSEQ multiplex PCR, and TCRdb's table has in-frame clones only and misses some. Among some 86,000 clones listed, around four fifths were seen once. The sequenced sample was peripheral blood. These receptors all come from a woman aged 80 or older with active or convalescent COVID-19.

The sample holds one count of this clone. The chain couples TRBV11-3 to TRBJ1-1; weak D call: TRBD1 (6 bases). This CDR3 is built from 13 residues. Trimming stripped 5 bases from V and 3 bases from J, with 10 bases between. Germline V gene sequence: CDR1 SGHNT, CDR2 YENEEA. CDR3 amino acids: CASSAHRDTEAFF. CDR3 nucleotide sequence: TGTGCCAGCAGCGCCCACAGGGACACTGAAGCTTTCTTT.

The chain recombines TRBV30 with TRBJ2-5; TRBD2 agrees at 14 bases. CDR1 and CDR2 from the germline V gene are GTSNPN and SVGIG (reference sequence). The J segment lost 8 bases and the V segment lost 2 bases, leaving 7 bases of the junction unmatched. CDR3 length: 15 amino acids. CDR3 nucleotides: TGTGCCTGGAGTACCGGGACTAGCGGGAGTAACACCCAGTACTTC. Residues: CAWSTGTSGSNTQYF. The full variable domain, in which reference TRBV30 and TRBJ2-5 provide the parts outside the CDR3, is SQTIHQWPATLVQPVGSPLSLECTVEGTSNPNLYWYRQAAGRGLQLLFYSVGIGQISSEVPQNLSASRPQDRQFILSSKKLLLSDSGFYLCAWSTGTSGSNTQYFGPGTRLLVL.

For the CDR3, the DNA is TGTGCCAGCAGCGTTAGCGGGGCCACCCGTGAGCAGTTCTTC. Encoded protein: CASSVSGATREQFF. The rearrangement uses TRBV9 and TRBJ2-1; 8 positions agree with TRBD2. The CDR3 has 14 amino acids. Germline CDR1 SGDLS, CDR2 YYNGEE. V lost 2 bases, J lost 9 bases, and 7 bases stayed unmatched.

CDR3 nucleotides: TGTGCCAGCACCACGGGAACCTACGAGCAGTACTTC. This encodes CASTTGTYEQYF. The chain couples TRBV5-5 to TRBJ2-7, with D perhaps matching TRBD2 (5 bases). The CDR3 spans 12 residues. Germline CDR1 reads SGHKS; CDR2 reads YYEKEE (reference sequence). Between the trimmed V and J ends, which lost 6 bases and 2 bases, there was a span of 9 bases.

The V gene is TRBV6-5, the J gene TRBJ1-1; D gene ambiguous. Germline lookup yields CDR1 MNHEY and CDR2 SVGAGI. The CDR3 loop spans 12 amino acids. Trimming cost V 4 bases and J 5 bases, with 8 bases left between them. CDR3 nucleotides: TGTGCCAGCAGTTTTCGTCAGACTGAAGCTTTCTTT. This gives the protein CASSFRQTEAFF.

The chain joins TRBV9 to TRBJ2-3, with D possibly TRBD1 on 5 matching bases. Germline assignment: CDR1 SGDLS and CDR2 YYNGEE. The CDR3 spans 16 residues. V was cut by 0 bases and J by 6 bases, with 17 bases left in between. The CDR3 loop reads CASSVAGAGSHDTQYF. The CDR3, as DNA: TGTGCCAGCAGCGTAGCTGGGGCAGGGTCTCATGATACGCAGTATTTT. Combining the CDR3 with reference TRBV9 and TRBJ2-3 gives the whole variable domain DSGVTQTPKHLITATGQRVTLRCSPRSGDLSVYWYQQSLDQGLQFLIQYYNGEERAKGNILERFSAQQFPDLHSELNLSSLELGDSALYFCASSVAGAGSHDTQYFGPGTRLTVL.

The chain links TRBV20-1 to TRBJ1-2; no clear D. V lost 3 bases, J lost 8 bases, and 7 bases lay in between. The CDR3 sequence is 10 residues long. Germline-derived CDR1 and CDR2 are DFQATT and SNEGSKA (reference sequence). The CDR3 bases are TGCAGTGCTAGCTACGGGGGCTACACCTTC. It is translated as CSASYGGYTF.

This rearrangement joins TRBV4-1 to TRBJ2-7, with TRBD2 identical over 8 bases. V lost 3 bases and J lost 3; bases outside the gene matches: 13. The V gene's germline CDR1 is MGHRA and CDR2 YSYEKL. CDR3 length: 17 residues. The CDR3 reads CASSQSEAGALYYEQYF. DNA for the CDR3: TGCGCCAGCAGCCAGTCCGAAGCGGGAGCACTCTACTACGAGCAGTACTTC.

The chain recombines TRBV28 with TRBJ1-1; 7 bases line up with TRBD1. Germline CDR1 is MDHEN and CDR2 is SYDVKM. V trimming: 10 bases; J trimming: 0 bases; junction bases outside the gene matches: 20. This CDR3 is 18 amino acids long. CDR3 amino acids: CATSGGLKDRSLNTEAFF. CDR3 nucleotides: TGTGCCACCTCGGGGGGGCTCAAGGACAGGAGCCTGAACACTGAAGCTTTCTTT.

The chain joins TRBV11-2 to TRBJ2-3, with unresolved D. The germline CDR1 and CDR2 sequences are SGHAT and FQNNGV. The CDR3 sequence is 15 residues long. With 2 bases removed from V and 1 base from J, the gap between germline ends came to 10 bases. The CDR3 loop is CASSLNSIRTDTQYF. The CDR3 DNA reads TGTGCCAGCAGCTTAAATTCTATCCGCACAGATACGCAGTATTTT.

This chain joins TRBV19 and TRBJ2-7; 11 bases map to TRBD1. The CDR3 length is 15 residues. Trimming took 4 bases from V and 4 from J; bases not matched to a gene: 6. CDR1 LNHDA and CDR2 SQIVND come from the germline V gene (reference sequence). The CDR3 coding sequence is TGTGCCAGTAGTACGGGACAGGGGGTAGGGTACGAGCAGTACTTC. Its protein is CASSTGQGVGYEQYF.

The chain is built from TRBV6-1 and TRBJ1-5, with 7 positions matching TRBD1. This CDR3 has 16 residues. V shed 8 bases, J shed 0 bases, and the junction held 10 bases outside the gene matches. The germline V gene encodes CDR1 MNHNS and CDR2 SASEGT. The CDR3 spells CASGGLGGYSNQPQHF. The CDR3 region has the DNA TGTGCCAGCGGTGGATTAGGGGGCTATAGCAATCAGCCCCAGCATTTT.

The genes are TRBV29-1 and TRBJ2-1; 9 bases are shared with TRBD1. The CDR3 loop spans 14 amino acids. Germline V gene lookup returns CDR1 SQVTM and CDR2 ANQGSEA. The V and J ends lost 4 bases and 4 bases, in that order; junction bases with no gene match: 5. The CDR3 reads CSVAVDRGYNEQFF. The CDR3 nucleotides are TGCAGCGTTGCCGTAGACAGGGGGTACAATGAGCAGTTCTTC.

The chain has TRBV29-1 and TRBJ2-3, with 15 bases matching TRBD2. The CDR3 runs 13 residues. The germline V gene has CDR1 SQVTM and CDR2 ANQGSEA. After removal of 4 bases from V and 9 bases from J, the junction contained 2 bases not matched to a gene. The CDR3 protein is CSVGTSGRETQYF. The CDR3 DNA is TGCAGCGTTGGGACTAGCGGGAGGGAAACGCAGTATTTT.

This chain connects TRBV4-1 to TRBJ1-5; D is possibly TRBD1 (5 bases). Germline lookup yields CDR1 MGHRA and CDR2 YSYEKL. This CDR3 is built from 16 residues. The V end was cut by 4 bases, the J end by 0 bases, with 13 bases between. CDR3 coding DNA: TGCGCCAGCAGCCCCGCAGGGCCCCTTAGCAATCAGCCCCAGCATTTT. Translating it yields CASSPAGPLSNQPQHF.

The J gene is TRBJ1-1, the V gene TRBV7-9; 9 nucleotides match TRBD1. V lost 4 bases to trimming and J lost 2 bases; unmatched junction nucleotides: 8. From germline, CDR1 is SEHNR and CDR2 FQNEAQ (reference sequence). CDR3 length: 16 amino acids. The CDR3 spells CASSSRDRASNTEAFF. The CDR3 DNA sequence: TGTGCCAGCAGCTCCCGGGACAGGGCATCAAACACTGAAGCTTTCTTT.

V and J are TRBV4-3 and TRBJ2-2; D not certain. Trimming took off 4 bases at V and 1 base at J, with 10 bases between the two ends. The CDR3 loop spans 15 amino acids. Germline V gives CDR1 LGHNA, CDR2 YSLEER. CDR3 region: CASSRSQRNTGELFF. The CDR3 DNA reads as TGCGCCAGCAGCCGGTCCCAGCGGAACACCGGGGAGCTGTTTTTT.

The chain combines TRBV6-2 or TRBV6-3 with TRBJ2-1; the match to TRBD2 covers 7 bases. V lost 3 bases to trimming and J lost 7 bases; unmatched junction nucleotides: 12. CDR3 length: 16 residues. Germline V gives CDR1 MNHEY, CDR2 SVGEGT. CDR3 loop: CASSYGGGVLGNEQFF. In nucleotides, the CDR3 is TGTGCCAGCAGTTATGGGGGAGGGGTACTGGGGAATGAGCAGTTCTTC.

The chain links TRBV7-6 to TRBJ2-5; tentatively, D is TRBD2 (6 bases). The germline gives CDR1 SGHVS, CDR2 FNYEAQ. CDR3 length equals 16 residues. Trimming pared 2 bases from V and 1 base from J, leaving 14 bases between. As DNA, the CDR3 is TGTGCCAGCAGCTTAATCTTGGGGGGTGGCCAAGAGACCCAGTACTTC. Amino acids: CASSLILGGGQETQYF.

The chain couples TRBV5-6 to TRBJ2-7; 8 bases line up with TRBD1. Trimming cost V 2 bases and J 2 bases; bases outside gene matches: 3. The CDR3 is made up of 14 amino acids. Germline V gives CDR1 SGHDT, CDR2 YYEEEE. CDR3 region: CASSFQGAPYEQYF. Here the CDR3 DNA reads TGTGCCAGCAGCTTCCAGGGGGCCCCCTACGAGCAGTACTTC.

The chain employs TRBV19 and TRBJ1-4, with 9 nucleotides matching TRBD1. The CDR3 spans 14 residues. Germline V gene lookup returns CDR1 LNHDA and CDR2 SQIVND (reference sequence). V was clipped by 4 bases and J by 5 bases; unmatched bases: 2. This chain's CDR3 is CASSRDRENEKLFF. The CDR3 coding sequence is TGTGCCAGTAGTAGGGACAGGGAGAATGAAAAACTGTTTTTT.

The rearrangement joins TRBV9 to TRBJ1-4, with unresolved D. V shed 0 bases and J shed 3 bases, with 24 bases lying between them. The CDR3 totals 20 residues. From germline, CDR1 is SGDLS and CDR2 YYNGEE. The CDR3 DNA reads TGTGCCAGCAGCGTAGCTCCACAGAGCTATTTAAGTCGTTCTAATGAAAAACTGTTTTTT. Protein product: CASSVAPQSYLSRSNEKLFF.

This clone was recorded only once. This sequence joins TRBV19 and TRBJ2-3, with 10 positions matching TRBD2. With V trimmed by 1 base and J by 4 bases, 5 bases remained unmatched. CDR3 length: 16 residues. Germline V gene sequence: CDR1 LNHDA, CDR2 SQIVND (reference sequence). Here the CDR3 DNA reads TGTGCCAGTAGTATAGGGCTAGCGGGAGTTGCAGATACGCAGTATTTT. Protein sequence: CASSIGLAGVADTQYF.

The chain uses TRBV2 and TRBJ2-1; possibly TRBD1 for D (6 bases). The V end was cut by 6 bases, the J end by 6 bases, with 15 bases between. CDR1 and CDR2 from the germline V gene are SNHLY and FYNNEI. This CDR3 region has 14 residues. In DNA form, the CDR3 reads TGTGCCAGCAGGCCCCTCTTGACAGGCAATGAGCAGTTCTTC. The encoded protein is CASRPLLTGNEQFF.

This clone is a singleton in its sample. This chain connects TRBV10-2 to TRBJ1-1, with TRBD1 matching 8 bases. CDR1 WSHSY and CDR2 SAAADI come from the germline V gene. CDR3 length: 13 amino acids. Trimming removed 8 bases from V and 4 bases from J; junction bases left unmatched: 6. CDR3 coding DNA: TGCGCCAGCTTGACAGGGGCTTCCACTGAAGCTTTCTTT. Amino acids: CASLTGASTEAFF.

This clone was observed a handful of times. The chain uses TRBV28 and TRBJ1-5; 11 bases align to TRBD1. This CDR3 has 14 amino acids. Germline CDR1 MDHEN, CDR2 SYDVKM. With 5 bases clipped from V and 4 bases from J, the junction kept 1 base outside the gene matches. In DNA, the CDR3 is TGTGCCAGCAGTGGACAGGGGGCTAATCAGCCCCAGCATTTT. It translates to CASSGQGANQPQHF.

This chain links TRBV5-1 with TRBJ1-4; weak D call: TRBD1 (5 bases). CDR3 length equals 16 residues. Trimming left V 0 bases short and J 3 bases short, with 12 bases between. Germline CDR1 SGHRS, CDR2 YFSETQ. The CDR3 spells CASSLVGGTSNEKLFF. The CDR3 nucleotides read TGCGCCAGCAGCTTGGTCGGGGGGACTTCTAATGAAAAACTGTTTTTT.